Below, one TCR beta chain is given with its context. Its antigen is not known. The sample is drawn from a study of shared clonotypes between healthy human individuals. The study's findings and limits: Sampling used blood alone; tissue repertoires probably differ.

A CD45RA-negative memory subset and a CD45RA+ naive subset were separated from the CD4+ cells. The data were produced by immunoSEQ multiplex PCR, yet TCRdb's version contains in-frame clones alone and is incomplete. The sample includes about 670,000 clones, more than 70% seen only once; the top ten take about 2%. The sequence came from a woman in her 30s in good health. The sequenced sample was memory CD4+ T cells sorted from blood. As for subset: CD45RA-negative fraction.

In nucleotides, the CDR3 is TGTGCCAGCAGTGGCATCGGGACAGGGGTAGACTATGGCTACACCTTC. This sequence encodes CASSGIGTGVDYGYTF. The chain uses TRBV25-1 and TRBJ1-2, with 10 bases matching TRBD1. Losses at the gene ends were 4 bases for V and 3 bases for J; bases not matched to a gene: 8. The CDR3 runs 16 residues. In germline, CDR1 is MGHDK, CDR2 SYGVNS.